These T cell receptor beta chains were read from a single sample in a study of blood T cell repertoires in COVID-19. Profiling relied on immunoSEQ multiplex PCR, and the TCRdb table lists in-frame clones only, not all of them. In the table there are about 170,000 clones, roughly 85% of which are singletons. The specimen was PBMCs or T cells enriched from blood (not recorded which). The receptors shown here come from a woman in her 50s who had recovered from COVID-19. The CDR3 runs from the conserved cysteine through the conserved F or W. D genes are given only for firm matches. Not every row has a clone size; where given, it reads once, few, many or a size class.

v_gene	d_gene	j_gene	abundance	CDR3aa	CDR3nt
TRBV7-9	-	TRBJ2-2	-	CASSFGITTNTGELFF	TGTGCCAGCAGCTTCGGGATCACAACGAACACCGGGGAGCTGTTTTTT
TRBV7-9	-	TRBJ1-1	-	CASSPQGERTEAFF	TGTGCCAGCAGCCCCCAGGGTGAGAGGACTGAAGCTTTCTTT
TRBV2	TRBD1	TRBJ2-1	-	CASSWGQANQFF	TGTGCCAGCAGCTGGGGACAGGCGAATCAGTTCTTC
TRBV5-1	-	TRBJ2-3	-	CASSLMGWGTDTQYF	TGCGCCAGCAGCTTGATGGGCTGGGGCACAGATACGCAGTATTTT
TRBV12-3/TRBV12-4	-	TRBJ1-6	-	CASSLQNSPLHF	TGTGCCAGCAGTTTACAAAATTCACCCCTCCACTTT
TRBV30	-	TRBJ1-5	-	CAWSVQGSIRQPQHF	TGTGCCTGGAGTGTGCAGGGCTCAATCAGGCAGCCCCAGCATTTT
TRBV11-3	-	TRBJ2-1	-	CASSLVFAGEQFF	TGTGCCAGCAGCTTAGTTTTTGCGGGGGAGCAGTTCTTC
TRBV10-2	-	TRBJ1-1	-	CASSDPNTEAFF	TGCGCCAGCAGTGACCCAAACACTGAAGCTTTCTTT
TRBV7-9	-	TRBJ2-2	-	CASSLRTSRSTGELFF	TGTGCCAGCAGCTTAAGAACTAGCCGTTCCACCGGGGAGCTGTTTTTT
TRBV27	-	TRBJ1-3	-	CASSRDRSSGNTIYF	TGTGCCAGCAGCCGCGACAGGTCCTCTGGAAACACCATATATTTT
TRBV25-1	-	TRBJ1-5	-	CASSMSGSNQPQHF	TGTGCCAGCAGTATGTCCGGTAGCAATCAGCCCCAGCATTTT
TRBV19	-	TRBJ2-3	-	CASSSGLPDTQYF	TGTGCCAGTAGTTCGGGACTCCCAGATACGCAGTATTTT
TRBV21-1	-	TRBJ2-5	-	CARDQGPETQYF	TGTGCCAGAGACCAGGGGCCGGAGACCCAGTACTTC
TRBV9	TRBD2	TRBJ2-1	few	CASSVGPGTSGTNEQFF	TGTGCCAGCAGCGTAGGCCCCGGGACTAGCGGGACCAATGAGCAGTTCTTC
TRBV11-2	-	TRBJ1-1	-	CASSLDLAVNTEAFF	TGTGCCAGCAGCTTAGATTTGGCAGTGAACACTGAAGCTTTCTTT
TRBV6-1	TRBD1	TRBJ1-5	-	CASSDSWTGNQPQHF	TGTGCCAGCAGTGATTCATGGACAGGGAATCAGCCCCAGCATTTT
TRBV5-5	-	TRBJ2-4	few	CASSLDPGDIQYF	TGTGCCAGCAGCTTGGACCCAGGGGACATTCAGTACTTC
TRBV2	-	TRBJ1-5	-	CASNPSVSNQPQHF	TGTGCCAGCAACCCCAGCGTAAGCAATCAGCCCCAGCATTTT
TRBV5-1	TRBD1	TRBJ1-5	-	CASSPYGQGPNQPQHF	TGCGCCAGCAGCCCCTATGGACAGGGGCCCAATCAGCCCCAGCATTTT
TRBV6-5	-	TRBJ1-1	-	CASSYGATNTEAFF	TGTGCCAGCAGTTACGGGGCTACGAACACTGAAGCTTTCTTT
TRBV6-5	-	TRBJ1-1	once	CASSYAWGRGTEAFF	TGTGCCAGCAGTTACGCCTGGGGGCGTGGGACTGAAGCTTTCTTT
TRBV2	-	TRBJ1-3	-	CASSLRSSGNTIYF	TGTGCCAGCAGTTTGCGGTCATCCGGAAACACCATATATTTT
TRBV9	TRBD1	TRBJ1-1	-	CASSAAGGPNTEAFF	TGTGCCAGCAGCGCCGCAGGGGGCCCGAACACTGAAGCTTTCTTT
TRBV29-1	-	TRBJ1-5	-	CSASGEGQPQHF	TGCAGCGCCTCAGGGGAAGGTCAGCCCCAGCATTTT
TRBV11-2	-	TRBJ2-2	-	CASSLVRAGELFF	TGTGCCAGCAGCTTAGTACGGGCCGGGGAGCTGTTTTTT
TRBV2	-	TRBJ1-6	-	CASSTGLQSPLHF	TGTGCCAGCAGTACAGGGTTACAGTCACCCCTCCACTTT
TRBV18	-	TRBJ2-1	-	CASSPPERGGWGEQFF	TGTGCCAGCTCACCACCGGAGAGGGGGGGCTGGGGTGAGCAGTTCTTC
TRBV2	-	TRBJ1-2	-	CASNPSLLAGYTF	TGTGCCAGCAACCCCTCATTACTTGCTGGCTACACCTTC
TRBV6-4	TRBD2	TRBJ2-3	once	CASRSGRAVTDTQYF	TGTGCCAGCAGAAGCGGGAGAGCGGTCACAGATACGCAGTATTTT
TRBV30	-	TRBJ1-1	-	CAWSVGDMNTEAFF	TGTGCCTGGAGTGTAGGAGATATGAACACTGAAGCTTTCTTT
TRBV18	TRBD1	TRBJ1-4	few	CASSRNTGERATNEKLFF	TGTGCCAGCTCAAGAAATACAGGGGAAAGAGCAACTAATGAAAAACTGTTTTTT
TRBV7-9	TRBD2	TRBJ2-1	-	CASSPTGTSGGPNEQFF	TGTGCCAGCAGCCCCACCGGGACTAGCGGGGGACCCAATGAGCAGTTCTTC